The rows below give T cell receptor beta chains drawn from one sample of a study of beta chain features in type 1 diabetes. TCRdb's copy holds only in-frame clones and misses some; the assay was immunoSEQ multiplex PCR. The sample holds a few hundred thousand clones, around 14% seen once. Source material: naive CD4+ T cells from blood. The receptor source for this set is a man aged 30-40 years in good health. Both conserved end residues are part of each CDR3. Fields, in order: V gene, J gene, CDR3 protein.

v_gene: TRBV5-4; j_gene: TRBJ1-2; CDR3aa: CASSPDGNYGYTF
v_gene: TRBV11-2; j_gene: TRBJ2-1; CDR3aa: CASSLLGGSPRTGYNEQFF
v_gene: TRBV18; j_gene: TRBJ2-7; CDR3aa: CASSPPFSYEQYF
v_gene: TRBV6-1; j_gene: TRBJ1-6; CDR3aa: CASSDLGNSPLHF
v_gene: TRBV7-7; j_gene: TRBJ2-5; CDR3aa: CASTKSNEEYQETQYF
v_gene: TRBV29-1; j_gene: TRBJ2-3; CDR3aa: CSVEGESRTDTQYF
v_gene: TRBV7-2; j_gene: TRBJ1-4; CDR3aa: CASSLTGQLNEKLFF
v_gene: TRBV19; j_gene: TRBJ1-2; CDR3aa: CASSPGQHYGYTF
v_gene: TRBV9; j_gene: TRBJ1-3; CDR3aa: CASSGTELSGNTIYF
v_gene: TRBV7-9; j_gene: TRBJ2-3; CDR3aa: CASSLAAGLTDTQYF
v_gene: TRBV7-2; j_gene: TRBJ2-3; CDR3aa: CASSLGRGPLYF
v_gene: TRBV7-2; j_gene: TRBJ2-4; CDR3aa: CASSLRTVIAKNIQYF
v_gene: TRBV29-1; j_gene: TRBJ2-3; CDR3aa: CSVDGQVFTGDTQYF
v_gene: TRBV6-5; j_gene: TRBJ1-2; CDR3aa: CASSYSGQKVYGYTF
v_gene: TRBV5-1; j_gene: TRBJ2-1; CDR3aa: CASSLDGYYNEQFF
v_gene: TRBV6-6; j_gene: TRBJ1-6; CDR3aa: CASSFGSGESTLHF
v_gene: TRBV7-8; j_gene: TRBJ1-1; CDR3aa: CASSFDTEAFF
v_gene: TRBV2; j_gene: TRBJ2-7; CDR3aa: CASSVGQGFDEQYF
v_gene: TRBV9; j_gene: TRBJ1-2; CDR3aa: CASSPVRGSGYTF
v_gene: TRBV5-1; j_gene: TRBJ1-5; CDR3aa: CASSLGAVNQPQHF
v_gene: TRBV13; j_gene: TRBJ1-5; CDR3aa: CASSFQGVEGNQPQHF
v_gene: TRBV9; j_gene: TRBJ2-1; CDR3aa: CASSVGLAGGVNEQFF
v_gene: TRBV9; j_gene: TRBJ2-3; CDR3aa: CASSVRDRSGASTDTQYF
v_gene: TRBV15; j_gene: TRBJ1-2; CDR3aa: CATSQDRNYGYTF
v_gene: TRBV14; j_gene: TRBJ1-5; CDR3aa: CASSQDVYQPQHF
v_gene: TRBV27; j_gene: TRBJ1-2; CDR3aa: CASSLSRANYGYTF
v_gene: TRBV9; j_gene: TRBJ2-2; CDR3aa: CASSARTSLSGELFF
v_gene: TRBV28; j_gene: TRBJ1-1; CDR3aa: CASSLSLQGGAFF
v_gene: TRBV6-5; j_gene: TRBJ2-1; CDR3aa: CASSPTWVNNEQFF
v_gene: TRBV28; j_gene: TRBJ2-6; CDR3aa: CASSPNSGANVLTF
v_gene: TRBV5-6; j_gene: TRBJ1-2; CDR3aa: CASSLDPAERYGYTF
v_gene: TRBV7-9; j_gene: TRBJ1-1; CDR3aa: CASSLTRDTEAFF
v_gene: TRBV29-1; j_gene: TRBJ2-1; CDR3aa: CSAGGLSGPPYNEQFF
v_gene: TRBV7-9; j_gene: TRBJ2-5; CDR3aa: CASSTRTVQETQYF